The 21 T cell receptor beta chains below were found in one sample sequenced in a study of blood T cell repertoires in COVID-19. Measured with immunoSEQ multiplex PCR; TCRdb has only the in-frame clones, and not every one. The table includes a few hundred thousand clones, just under 85% detected once. Specimen: PBMCs or T cells enriched from blood (not recorded which). These receptors originate from a middle-aged woman with acute COVID-19.

The chain recombines TRBV27 with TRBJ1-1; 10 bases agree with TRBD1. CDR1 and CDR2 (germline): MNHEY, SMNVEV (reference sequence). Trimming at V came to 8 bases and at J to 4 bases, leaving 13 bases not matched to a gene. The CDR3 runs to 16 residues. CDR3 in DNA: TGTGCCAGCCCCGAAACCCGAGGGACAGGGGCCACTGAAGCTTTCTTT. It is translated as CASPETRGTGATEAFF.

This chain connects TRBV9 to TRBJ2-5, with 11 bases lining up with TRBD2. CDR1 is SGDLS and CDR2 is YYNGEE in the germline V gene. This CDR3 is 17 amino acids long. V lost 3 bases and J lost 5; bases outside the gene matches: 12. This CDR3 is CASSGGTSGLPGETQYF. DNA for the CDR3: TGTGCCAGCAGCGGAGGGACTAGCGGCCTCCCGGGGGAGACCCAGTACTTC.

V usage is TRBV4-3 and J usage is TRBJ2-7; D not resolved. This CDR3 spans 15 amino acids. Trimming removed 0 bases at V and 2 bases at J, with 11 bases between. In germline, CDR1 is LGHNA, CDR2 YSLEER. Written as DNA, the CDR3 is TGCGCCAGCAGCCAAGAGTCCGGTAACGCCTACGAGCAGTACTTC. It codes for CASSQESGNAYEQYF.

This clone was counted only a few times. This chain uses TRBV9 with TRBJ2-1; 10 positions agree with TRBD2. Germline V lookup: CDR1 SGDLS, CDR2 YYNGEE. The CDR3 length is 17 residues. With V trimmed by 4 bases and J by 4 bases, 11 bases remained unmatched. CDR3 DNA: TGTGCCAGCAGCCCCCAGGGGCTAGCGGGGGAATACAATGAGCAGTTCTTC. Encoded protein: CASSPQGLAGEYNEQFF.

In this sample, this clone turned up once. The CDR3 DNA reads as TGTGCCAGTACCCCCTCGACAGGGGTCGGTGAAAAACTGTTTTTT. This gives the protein CASTPSTGVGEKLFF. The chain carries TRBV19 and TRBJ1-4, with 8 bases that match TRBD1. After removal of 7 bases from V and 7 bases from J, the junction contained 11 bases not matched to a gene. There are 15 residues in the CDR3. The germline V gene encodes CDR1 LNHDA and CDR2 SQIVND (reference sequence).

The rearrangement uses TRBV11-1 and TRBJ1-1; a possible D gene is TRBD1 (6 bases). Trimming removed 2 bases at V and 4 bases at J, with 8 bases between. This CDR3 is built from 13 residues. CDR1 is SGHAT and CDR2 is FQDESV in the germline V gene (reference sequence). The CDR3 spells CASSLNRATEAFF. The CDR3 DNA sequence: TGTGCCAGCAGCTTAAACAGGGCCACTGAAGCTTTCTTT. The variable domain in full, completed from reference TRBV11-1 and TRBJ1-1, reads EAEVAQSPRYKITEKSQAVAFWCDPISGHATLYWYRQILGQGPELLVQFQDESVVDDSQLPKDRFSAERLKGVDSTLKIQPAELGDSAMYLCASSLNRATEAFFGQGTRLTVV.

This chain links TRBV30 with TRBJ1-4; TRBD1 is a possible D gene (6 bases). This CDR3 has 14 amino acids. Deletions cut 6 bases from V and 8 bases from J, with 19 bases between. Germline CDR1 reads GTSNPN; CDR2 reads SVGIG (reference sequence). The CDR3 DNA reads TGTGCCTGCCGAGACAGGAGGTCCCTAGAAAAACTGTTTTTT. Its translation is CACRDRRSLEKLFF. The full variable domain, completed using reference TRBV30 and TRBJ1-4, is SQTIHQWPATLVQPVGSPLSLECTVEGTSNPNLYWYRQAAGRGLQLLFYSVGIGQISSEVPQNLSASRPQDRQFILSSKKLLLSDSGFYLCACRDRRSLEKLFFGSGTQLSVL.

The chain recombines TRBV4-2 with TRBJ2-5; 7 bases are a match to TRBD1. In germline, CDR1 is LGHNA, CDR2 YNFKEQ. V lost 0 bases, J lost 5 bases, and 6 bases stayed unmatched. The CDR3 runs to 15 residues. This CDR3 reads CASSQDYSRGETQYF. The DNA of the CDR3 is TGTGCCAGCAGCCAAGACTACAGCAGGGGGGAGACCCAGTACTTC.

This chain joins TRBV5-6 and TRBJ1-2; 9 nucleotides align to TRBD1. J was trimmed by 3 bases and V by 6 bases; bases with no gene match: 9. The germline gives CDR1 SGHDT, CDR2 YYEEEE. The CDR3 length is 15 residues. The CDR3 DNA reads TGTGCCAGCACTATAGGACAGGGGTCACACTATGGCTACACCTTC. Its protein product is CASTIGQGSHYGYTF.

The rearrangement uses TRBV28 and TRBJ2-1, with 8 bases lining up with TRBD2. The CDR3 runs to 16 residues. Germline trimming cut 1 base from V and 5 bases from J; bases unmatched to any gene: 7. CDR1 and CDR2 (germline): MDHEN, SYDVKM. Here the CDR3 reads CASSLFGVLADNEQFF. In DNA, the CDR3 is TGTGCCAGCAGTTTATTTGGCGTACTAGCGGACAATGAGCAGTTCTTC. Filled out from reference TRBV28 and TRBJ2-1, the complete variable domain reads DVKVTQSSRYLVKRTGEKVFLECVQDMDHENMFWYRQDPGLGLRLIYFSYDVKMKEKGDIPEGYSVSREKKERFSLILESASTNQTSMYLCASSLFGVLADNEQFFGPGTRLTVL.

This clone was detected only a few times. This chain joins TRBV2 and TRBJ1-5, with a tentative D call TRBD1 (6 bases). Germline V gene sequence: CDR1 SNHLY, CDR2 FYNNEI. V dropped 6 bases and J dropped 7 bases, with 16 bases sitting between them. This CDR3 has 14 amino acids. In nucleotides, the CDR3 is TGTGCCAGCAGGGACACAGGGTTCCGCCAGCCCCAGCATTTT. This codes for CASRDTGFRQPQHF.

The chain combines TRBV7-2 with TRBJ1-1; a possible D gene is TRBD1 (6 bases). The CDR3 totals 14 residues. Per the germline V gene, CDR1 is SGHTA and CDR2 is FQGNSA. Between the trimmed V and J ends, which lost 1 base and 6 bases, there was a span of 12 bases. CDR3 region: CASSLGPGDPEAFF. The CDR3 coding sequence is TGTGCCAGCAGCTTAGGGCCAGGGGACCCTGAAGCTTTCTTT.

The chain couples TRBV7-9 to TRBJ2-2, with D possibly matching TRBD1 (6 bases). CDR1 SEHNR and CDR2 FQNEAQ come from the germline V gene (reference sequence). The V end lost 5 bases, the J end lost 8 bases, and 9 bases lay between the germline ends. The CDR3 runs to 12 residues. The CDR3 loop reads CASSDRRGELFF. The CDR3 DNA reads TGTGCCAGCAGCGACAGGAGGGGGGAGCTGTTTTTT.

The chain is built from TRBV7-8 and TRBJ2-2, with TRBD2 identical over 9 bases. Germline V gene data show CDR1 as SGHVS and CDR2 as FQNEAQ. J lost 7 bases, V lost 5 bases, and 14 bases had no gene match. The CDR3 covers 17 residues. CDR3 loop: CASSPPPGLANGGELFF. The CDR3 DNA follows: TGTGCCAGCAGCCCCCCTCCGGGACTAGCTAATGGCGGGGAGCTGTTTTTT.

This clone has only one observation. V gene TRBV5-1 combines with J gene TRBJ2-7; 8 bases match TRBD1. The CDR3 is made up of 14 amino acids. Germline V gene sequence: CDR1 SGHRS, CDR2 YFSETQ. The junction had 2 bases not matched to a gene; V was cut back by 2 bases and J by 1 base. This CDR3 is CASSFWTGSYEQYF. CDR3 nucleotide sequence: TGCGCCAGCAGCTTTTGGACAGGGTCCTACGAGCAGTACTTC.

There are a few counts of this clone. This CDR3 reads CASSHSTRGNTEAFF. The CDR3 DNA sequence: TGCGCCAGCAGCCATTCGACCAGGGGGAACACTGAAGCTTTCTTT. The genes are TRBV4-1 and TRBJ1-1, with a tentative D call TRBD1 (6 bases). V gave up 3 bases and J gave up 1 base, with 12 bases separating them. Per the germline V gene, CDR1 is MGHRA and CDR2 is YSYEKL. This CDR3 contains 15 residues.

This chain joins TRBV5-4 and TRBJ2-5, with D possibly TRBD2 on 5 matching bases. CDR1 is SGHNT and CDR2 is YYREEE in the germline V gene (reference sequence). V lost 0 bases to trimming and J lost 6 bases, with 15 bases between them. The CDR3 has 15 residues. The CDR3 nucleotides read TGTGCCAGCAGCTTGGGCTACGCGGGTCGAAAGACCCAGTACTTC. Translating gives CASSLGYAGRKTQYF.

The gene calls are TRBV9 and TRBJ2-3; a weak D match, TRBD1 (5 bases). The V gene's germline CDR1 is SGDLS and CDR2 YYNGEE. The V end was cut by 3 bases, the J end by 6 bases, with 17 bases between. The CDR3 has 15 residues. DNA of the CDR3: TGTGCCAGCAGCGACTCAGGGCTTCGTGGTGATACGCAGTATTTT. Protein sequence: CASSDSGLRGDTQYF.

This clone turned up a few times. This CDR3 is CATYPDMGGEAFF. As DNA, the CDR3 is TGTGCCACCTACCCGGACATGGGAGGTGAAGCTTTCTTT. The gene calls are TRBV15 and TRBJ1-1; maybe TRBD1 (5 bases). The ends were cut back, 8 bases at V and 7 bases at J, with 17 bases in the middle. This CDR3 spans 13 amino acids. The germline gives CDR1 LNHNV, CDR2 YYDKDF (reference sequence).

J is TRBJ1-5 and V is TRBV12-3 or TRBV12-4; D unclear. V was trimmed by 1 base and J by 5 bases, leaving 3 bases between them. The CDR3 extends over 12 amino acids. The CDR3, as DNA: TGTGCCAGCAGTTTAGGCGATCAGCCCCAGCATTTT. Its translation: CASSLGDQPQHF.

The CDR3 region is CASSLSGQPYGYTF. The CDR3 region has the DNA TGTGCCAGCAGTTTATCGGGACAACCCTATGGCTACACCTTC. The chain couples TRBV27 to TRBJ1-2, with D maybe TRBD1 (6 bases). Looked up from germline, CDR1 is MNHEY and CDR2 is SMNVEV (reference sequence). V was clipped by 0 bases and J by 4 bases, with 9 bases between them. This CDR3 comprises 14 residues.